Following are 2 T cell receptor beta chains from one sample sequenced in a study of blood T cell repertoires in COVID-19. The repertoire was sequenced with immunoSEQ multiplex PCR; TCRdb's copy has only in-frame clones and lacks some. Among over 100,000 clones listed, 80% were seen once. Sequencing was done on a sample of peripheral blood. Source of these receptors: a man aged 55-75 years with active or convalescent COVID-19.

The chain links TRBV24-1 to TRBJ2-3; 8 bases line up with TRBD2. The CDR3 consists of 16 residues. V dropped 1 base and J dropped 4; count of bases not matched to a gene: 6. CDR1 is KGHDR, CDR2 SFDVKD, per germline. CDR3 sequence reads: CATSDLKRETPDTQYF. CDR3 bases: TGTGCCACCAGTGATTTAAAGCGGGAGACGCCAGATACGCAGTATTTT.

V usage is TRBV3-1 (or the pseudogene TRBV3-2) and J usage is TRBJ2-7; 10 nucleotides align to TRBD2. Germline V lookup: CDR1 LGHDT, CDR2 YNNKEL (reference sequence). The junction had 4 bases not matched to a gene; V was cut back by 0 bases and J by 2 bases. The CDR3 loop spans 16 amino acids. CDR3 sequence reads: CASSQDSLAGAYEQYF. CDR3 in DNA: TGTGCCAGCAGCCAAGATTCGCTAGCGGGAGCCTACGAGCAGTACTTC.